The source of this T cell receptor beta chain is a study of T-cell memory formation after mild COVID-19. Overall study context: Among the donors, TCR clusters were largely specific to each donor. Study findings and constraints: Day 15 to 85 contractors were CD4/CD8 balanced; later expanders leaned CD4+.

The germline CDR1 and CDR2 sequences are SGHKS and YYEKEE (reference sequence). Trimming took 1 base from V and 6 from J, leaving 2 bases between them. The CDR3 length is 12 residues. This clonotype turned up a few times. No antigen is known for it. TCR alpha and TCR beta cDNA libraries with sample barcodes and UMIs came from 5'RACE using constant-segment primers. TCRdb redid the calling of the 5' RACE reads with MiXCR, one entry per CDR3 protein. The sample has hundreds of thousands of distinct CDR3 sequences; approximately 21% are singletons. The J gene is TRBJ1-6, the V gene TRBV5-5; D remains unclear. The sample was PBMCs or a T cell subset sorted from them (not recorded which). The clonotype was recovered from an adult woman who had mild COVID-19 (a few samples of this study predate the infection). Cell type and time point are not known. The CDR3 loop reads CASSLSNSPLHF. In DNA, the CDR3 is TGTGCCAGCAGCTTGTCTAATTCACCCCTCCACTTT. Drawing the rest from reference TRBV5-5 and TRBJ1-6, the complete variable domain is DAGVTQSPTHLIKTRGQQVTLRCSPISGHKSVSWYQQVLGQGPQFIFQYYEKEERGRGNFPDRFSARQFPNYSSELNVNALLLGDSALYLCASSLSNSPLHFGNGTRLTVT.